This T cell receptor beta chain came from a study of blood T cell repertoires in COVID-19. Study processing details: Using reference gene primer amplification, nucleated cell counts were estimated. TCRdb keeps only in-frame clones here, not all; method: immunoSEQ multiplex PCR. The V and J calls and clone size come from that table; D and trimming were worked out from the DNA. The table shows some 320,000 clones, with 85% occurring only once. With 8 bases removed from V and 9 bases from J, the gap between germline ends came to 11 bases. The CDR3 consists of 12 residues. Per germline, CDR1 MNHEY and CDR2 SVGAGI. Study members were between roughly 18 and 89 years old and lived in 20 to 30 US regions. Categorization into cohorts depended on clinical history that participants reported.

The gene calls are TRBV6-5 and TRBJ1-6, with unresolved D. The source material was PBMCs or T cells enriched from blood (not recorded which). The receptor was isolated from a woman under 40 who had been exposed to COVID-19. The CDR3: CASPTQFSPLHF. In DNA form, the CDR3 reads TGTGCCAGCCCCACACAGTTTTCACCCCTCCACTTT.